Shown below are 15 T cell receptor beta chains from a single sample sequenced in a study of blood T cell repertoires in COVID-19. Profiled with immunoSEQ multiplex PCR; TCRdb holds only in-frame clones, not every one. The table shows 300,000 to 400,000 clones, with 80% to 90% occurring only once. Sequencing was performed on peripheral blood. These receptors all stem from a man aged 45-65 years with active or convalescent COVID-19.

The chain joins TRBV14 to TRBJ2-7, with TRBD2 identical over 12 bases. The germline CDR1 and CDR2 sequences are SGHDN and FVKESK. The CDR3 runs 14 residues. Trimming took 3 bases from V and 8 from J; bases not matched to a gene: 5. CDR3 in DNA: TGTGCCAGCAGCCAGACTAGCGGGAGTGATAAGCAGTACTTC. It encodes CASSQTSGSDKQYF.

This chain connects TRBV9 to TRBJ1-1; 10 nucleotides line up with TRBD1. The V gene end was trimmed by 3 bases and the J gene end by 6 bases; junction bases not matched to a gene: 8. Germline V CDR1 and CDR2: SGDLS, YYNGEE. The CDR3 is 15 amino acids. The CDR3 reads CASSAGQGELAEAFF. CDR3 coding DNA: TGTGCCAGCAGCGCCGGACAGGGGGAGTTGGCTGAAGCTTTCTTT.

CDR3 loop: CATGAGSYNEQFF. The CDR3 nucleotides read TGTGCCACCGGAGCGGGGTCCTACAATGAGCAGTTCTTC. The rearrangement links TRBV6-6 to TRBJ2-1, with 7 positions matching TRBD2. The CDR3 loop spans 13 amino acids. Germline CDR1 is MNHNY and CDR2 is SVGAGI (reference sequence). After removal of 10 bases from V and 1 base from J, the junction contained 4 bases not matched to a gene.

This clone was seen just once. This chain joins TRBV5-3 and TRBJ1-1; D is unclear. Being an ORF, TRBV5-3 has a function that is uncertain. The CDR3 is 16 residues long. The V end lost 5 bases, the J end lost 0 bases, and 17 bases lay between the germline ends. In DNA form, the CDR3 reads TGTGCCAGAAGTTTCCAGGCGAAGCTCATGAACACTGAAGCTTTCTTT. Protein: CARSFQAKLMNTEAFF.

Only a few counts were recorded for this clone. This chain joins TRBV6-5 and TRBJ2-3; 7 bases fit TRBD1. This CDR3 is 15 amino acids long. Germline lookup yields CDR1 MNHEY and CDR2 SVGAGI. V lost 3 bases and J lost 2; bases outside the gene matches: 5. The CDR3 DNA follows: TGTGCCAGCAGTTATGGGACAGCTCTCACAGATACGCAGTATTTT. As protein: CASSYGTALTDTQYF.

This chain connects TRBV6-5 to TRBJ1-1; D might be TRBD1 (5 bases). This CDR3 is built from 15 residues. V lost 0 bases and J 6 bases, leaving 14 bases between the germline ends. Per germline, CDR1 MNHEY and CDR2 SVGAGI. The DNA for the CDR3 is TGTGCCAGCAGTTACTCTGCAGGGAGGAGGCCTGAAGCTTTCTTT. Translating it yields CASSYSAGRRPEAFF.

The DNA for the CDR3 is TGTGCCAGCAGTATTTACGTCCAGGTCGATGGCTACACCTTC. Its translation: CASSIYVQVDGYTF. The V call is TRBV28, the J call TRBJ1-2, with D uncertain. Germline V gives CDR1 MDHEN, CDR2 SYDVKM. The CDR3 covers 14 residues. V was shortened by 5 bases and J by 6 bases, with 16 bases between the two germline ends.

The V call is TRBV18, the J call TRBJ2-7, with 9 bases aligning to TRBD2. V gave up 1 base and J gave up 3 bases; unmatched junction bases: 7. This CDR3 is built from 16 residues. CDR1 is KGHSH and CDR2 is LQKENI in the germline V gene. CDR3 sequence reads: CASSPLQRGDFYEQYF. Written as DNA, the CDR3 is TGTGCCAGCTCACCACTTCAGCGGGGGGACTTCTACGAGCAGTACTTC.

There are a few counts of this clone. The rearrangement joins TRBV5-1 to TRBJ1-4, with 7 bases lining up with TRBD1. This CDR3 is built from 15 residues. Germline CDR1 and CDR2: SGHRS and YFSETQ. After removal of 4 bases from V and 3 bases from J, the junction contained 6 bases not matched to a gene. This CDR3 reads CASSVGTAPNEKLFF. The CDR3 region has the DNA TGCGCCAGCAGCGTTGGGACAGCCCCTAATGAAAAACTGTTTTTT.

V is TRBV24-1 and J is TRBJ1-1; tentatively, D is TRBD1 (5 bases). The V end was cut by 7 bases, the J end by 3 bases, with 11 bases between. This CDR3 has 13 amino acids. Germline-derived CDR1 and CDR2 are KGHDR and SFDVKD. The CDR3 DNA follows: TGTGCCACCAGGTGGGGGGTTGACACTGAAGCTTTCTTT. Encoded protein: CATRWGVDTEAFF.

The chain employs TRBV2 and TRBJ1-5; TRBD1 might be the D (6 bases). Deletions cut 3 bases from V and 10 bases from J, with 13 bases between. Germline CDR1 and CDR2: SNHLY and FYNNEI. CDR3 length: 13 residues. In nucleotides, the CDR3 is TGTGCCAGCAGTGACAGGGGCACCGCTCCCCAGCATTTT. Translation: CASSDRGTAPQHF.

The chain uses TRBV24-1 and TRBJ2-1; 8 nucleotides agree with TRBD2. CDR1 KGHDR and CDR2 SFDVKD come from the germline V gene. Losses at the gene ends were 2 bases for V and 4 bases for J; bases not matched to a gene: 6. There are 16 residues in the CDR3. In DNA form, the CDR3 reads TGTGCCACCAGTGATTACACTAGCGGCTCTTACAATGAGCAGTTCTTC. It codes for CATSDYTSGSYNEQFF.

The rearrangement joins TRBV23-1 to TRBJ1-2, with D unclear. TRBV23-1 has ORF status, its function being uncertain. The CDR3 loop spans 13 amino acids. V shed 4 bases and J shed 6 bases, with 12 bases lying between them. CDR3 loop: CASSRKDGNGYTF. DNA of the CDR3: TGCGCCAGCAGTCGAAAGGACGGGAATGGCTACACCTTC.

This chain uses TRBV6-5 with TRBJ1-2; TRBD1 aligns across 8 bases. Looked up from germline, CDR1 is MNHEY and CDR2 is SVGAGI. The CDR3 is 14 amino acids. The junction had 15 bases not matched to a gene; V was cut back by 6 bases and J by 12 bases. The CDR3 DNA is TGTGCCAGCAGCCCCGGGACAGGTCGTCTGGGGGACACCTTC. Its translation is CASSPGTGRLGDTF.

CDR3 sequence: CASSAGTASGEQYF. The CDR3, as DNA: TGTGCCAGCAGCGCCGGGACAGCCTCGGGAGAGCAGTACTTC. The rearrangement links TRBV5-8 to TRBJ2-7, with TRBD1 matching over 7 bases. Germline V gene lookup returns CDR1 SGHTS and CDR2 YDEGEE. The ends lost 4 bases at V and 7 bases at J; junction bases unmatched: 11. CDR3 size: 14 residues.